This entry describes one T cell receptor beta chain. Its cognate antigen is unknown. These data originate in a study of shared clonotypes between healthy human individuals. Study-wide results and caveats: Clonotypes shared by all four donors outscored non-shared clonotypes in generation probability.

It was at deep level that the assay was run. Genomic DNA (from each subset) was split evenly across several immunoSEQ plates. TCRdb keeps only in-frame clones here, not all; method: immunoSEQ multiplex PCR. Here the sample spans about 660,000 clones, roughly 70% being singletons. Sequenced sample: memory CD4+ T cells sorted from blood. The subset here: CD45RA-negative fraction. The source is a woman aged 25 to 39 in good health.

CDR3: CAGRTEITGELFF. The CDR3 coding sequence is TGTGCCGGGAGGACAGAAATCACCGGGGAGCTGTTTTTT. J is TRBJ2-2 and V is TRBV2; D is possibly TRBD1 or TRBD2 (6 bases each). The V gene lost 11 bases and the J gene lost 4 bases, with 14 bases spanning the gap. CDR1 SNHLY and CDR2 FYNNEI come from the germline V gene. The CDR3 loop spans 13 amino acids.